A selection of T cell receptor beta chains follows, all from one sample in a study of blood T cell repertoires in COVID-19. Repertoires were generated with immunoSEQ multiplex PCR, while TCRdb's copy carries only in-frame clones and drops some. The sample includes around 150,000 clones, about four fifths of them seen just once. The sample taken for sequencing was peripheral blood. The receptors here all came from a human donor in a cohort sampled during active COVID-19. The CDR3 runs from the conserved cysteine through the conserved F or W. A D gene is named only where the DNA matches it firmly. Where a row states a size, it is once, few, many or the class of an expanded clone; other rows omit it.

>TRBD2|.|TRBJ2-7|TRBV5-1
TGCGCCAGCAGCTTGGGCCTAGCGGGGGGCTTAAGCTCCTACGAGCAGTACTTC
CASSLGLAGGLSSYEQYF
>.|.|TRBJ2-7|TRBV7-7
TGTGCTAGCAGCCTCGGGACAAACTACGAGCAGTACTTC
CASSLGTNYEQYF
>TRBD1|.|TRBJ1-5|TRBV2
TGTGCCAGCACTCAAGACAGGGCTAAAGCCCAGCATTTT
CASTQDRAKAQHF
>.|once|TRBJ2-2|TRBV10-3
TGTGCCGGCGGTGCGTTTGACTCCGGGGAGCTGTTTTTT
CAGGAFDSGELFF
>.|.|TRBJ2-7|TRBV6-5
TGTGCCAGCAGTTACCAAATCGACCACGGGGGCTACGAGCAGTACTTC
CASSYQIDHGGYEQYF
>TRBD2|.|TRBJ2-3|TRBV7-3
TGTGCCAGCAGCTTAAAAGCGGGGGGCACAGATACGCAGTATTTT
CASSLKAGGTDTQYF
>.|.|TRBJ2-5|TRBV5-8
TGTGCCAGCAGCTTAACGGGCCAGTACTTC
CASSLTGQYF
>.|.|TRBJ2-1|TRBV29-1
TGCAGCGGAGACGGAGGGAGTCTCAATGAGCAGTTCTTC
CSGDGGSLNEQFF
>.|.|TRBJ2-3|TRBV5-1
TGCGCCAGCAGCTCGGGAGTAGATACGCAGTATTTT
CASSSGVDTQYF
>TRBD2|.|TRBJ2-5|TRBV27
TGTGCCAGCAGTTTAAGCCTAGCGGGTCCTGAGACCCAGTACTTC
CASSLSLAGPETQYF
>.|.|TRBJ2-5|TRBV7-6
TGTGCCAGCAGCTACCCTGTGGGAGGACAAGAGACCCAGTACTTC
CASSYPVGGQETQYF
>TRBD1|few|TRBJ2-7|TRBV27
TGTGCCAGCAGTTTATCGGGACAGGGGGCTTTTTACGAGCAGTACTTC
CASSLSGQGAFYEQYF
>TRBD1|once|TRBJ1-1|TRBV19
TGTGCCAGTAGTTTCGGACAGGGAGGGAACACTGAAGCTTTCTTT
CASSFGQGGNTEAFF
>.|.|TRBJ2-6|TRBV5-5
TGTGCCAGCAGCCAGGTCCCGGGGGCTGGGGCCAACGTCCTGACTTTC
CASSQVPGAGANVLTF
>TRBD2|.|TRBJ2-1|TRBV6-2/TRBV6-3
TGTGCCAGCAGCCGAAAACTGACTAGCGGGGGTCGAAATGAGCAGTTCTTC
CASSRKLTSGGRNEQFF
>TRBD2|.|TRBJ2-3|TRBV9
TGTGCCAGCAGCCCCGAAGTTGGCGGGGGGGCCTCCGATACGCAGTATTTT
CASSPEVGGGASDTQYF
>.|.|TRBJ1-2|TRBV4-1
TGCGCCAGCAGCCAAGGGCAAGGGAGGGCTAACTATGGCTACACCTTC
CASSQGQGRANYGYTF
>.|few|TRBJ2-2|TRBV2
TGTGCCAGCAGTCTCCAGTCCTTACCCGGGGAGCTGTTTTTT
CASSLQSLPGELFF
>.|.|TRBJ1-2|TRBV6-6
TGTGCCAGCAGCTCCTCCACGGGTCAACTTAACGGCTACACCTTC
CASSSSTGQLNGYTF
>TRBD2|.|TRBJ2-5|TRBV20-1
TGCAGTGCTAGTTTCCCTAGCGGGGGTAGGGAGACCCAGTACTTC
CSASFPSGGRETQYF
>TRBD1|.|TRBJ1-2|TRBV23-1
TGCGCCAGCAGAAAGGACAGGGGGCGCCGGCTCTATGGCTACACCTTC
CASRKDRGRRLYGYTF
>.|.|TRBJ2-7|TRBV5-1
TGCGCCAGCAGCTTGGACGCCAGCTACGAGCAGTACTTC
CASSLDASYEQYF
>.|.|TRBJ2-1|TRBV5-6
TGTGCCAGCAGCATCGCAGGGGCCTATTTCAATGAGCAGTTCTTC
CASSIAGAYFNEQFF
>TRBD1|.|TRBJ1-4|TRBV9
TGTGCCAGCAGCCCACGGACAGGGGAATCGTCTGAAAAACTGTTTTTT
CASSPRTGESSEKLFF
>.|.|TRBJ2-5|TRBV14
TGTGCCAGCAGCCAAGACAGGACAAGCCCCCAAGAGACCCAGTACTTC
CASSQDRTSPQETQYF
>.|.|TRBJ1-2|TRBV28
TGTGCCAGCAGTTCCGGTAGCCAGGGTGTCTATGGCTACACCTTC
CASSSGSQGVYGYTF
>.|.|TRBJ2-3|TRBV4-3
TGCGCCAGCAGCCAAGATTTCCAGGGGAGCACAGATACGCAGTATTTT
CASSQDFQGSTDTQYF
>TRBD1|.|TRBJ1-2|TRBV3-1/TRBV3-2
TGTGCCAGCCACCCAGGGGACAGGGCGGTAAATGGCTACACCTTC
CASHPGDRAVNGYTF
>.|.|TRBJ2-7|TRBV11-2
TGTGCCAGCAGCTTCGGACAGTACGAGCAGTACTTC
CASSFGQYEQYF
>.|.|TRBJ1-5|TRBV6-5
TGTGCCAGCAGCAGAGGACCCGGGGAGCCCCAGCATTTT
CASSRGPGEPQHF
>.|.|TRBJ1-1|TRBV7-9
TGTGCCAGCAGCCCCCAGCCGCCCGGGTGGACTGAAGCTTTCTTT
CASSPQPPGWTEAFF
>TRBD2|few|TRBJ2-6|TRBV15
TGTGCCACCAGCAGAGCTAGCGGCTCTGGGGCCAACGTCCTGACTTTC
CATSRASGSGANVLTF
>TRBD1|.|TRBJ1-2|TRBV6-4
TGTGCCAGCAGTGACCCGTACAGGGGTATGCGGGATGGCTACACCTTC
CASSDPYRGMRDGYTF
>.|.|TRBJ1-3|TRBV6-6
TGTGCCAGCAGTCGTCGGGACAACTCTGGAAACACCATATATTTT
CASSRRDNSGNTIYF
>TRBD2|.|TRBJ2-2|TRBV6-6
TGTGCCAGCAGTTCAGTGGGACTAGGGTCCGGGGAGCTGTTTTTT
CASSSVGLGSGELFF
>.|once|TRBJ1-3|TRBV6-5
TGTGCCAGCAGTCGACTCGGGGGGTTGGACACCATATATTTT
CASSRLGGLDTIYF
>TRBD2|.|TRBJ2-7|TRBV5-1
TGCGCCAGCTCTCCCGGGACTAGCAGATACGAGCAGTACTTC
CASSPGTSRYEQYF
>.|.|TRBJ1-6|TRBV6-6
TGTGCCAGCAGTCCGGCTCGCGGGTTAAATTCACCCCTCCACTTT
CASSPARGLNSPLHF
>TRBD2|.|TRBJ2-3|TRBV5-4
TGTGCCAGCAGCCGGGGGGCTAGCGGGGCCTCTAGCACAGATACGCAGTATTTT
CASSRGASGASSTDTQYF
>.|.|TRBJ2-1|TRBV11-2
TGTGCCAGCAGCTTAGCGTCGGGGGTCGGTGAGCAGTTCTTC
CASSLASGVGEQFF
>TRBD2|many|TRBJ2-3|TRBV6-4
TGTGCCAGCAGCTTAGCGGGGGCCACAGATACGCAGTATTTT
CASSLAGATDTQYF
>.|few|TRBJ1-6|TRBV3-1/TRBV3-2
TGTGCCAGCAGTCCCGCCGGACACTATAATTCACCCCTCCACTTT
CASSPAGHYNSPLHF